Listed below are T cell receptor beta chains from one sample, sequenced in a study of cytomegalovirus exposure and HLA in healthy donors. Generated by immunoSEQ multiplex PCR, the TCRdb table keeps only in-frame clones and is missing some. Here the sample spans about 100,000 clones, 65% to 90% being singletons. Sequencing was carried out using PBMCs. Every receptor here comes from a woman aged 70-85 years in good health and CMV-seropositive. Each CDR3 is given with its conserved first and last residue. Each record gives: J gene, V gene, CDR3 protein.

- | TRBV19 | CASSMGSGLSYEQYF
TRBJ2-5 | TRBV5-4 | CASSLGTSGTVDQETQYF
- | TRBV4-1 | CASSQAGGTGGYEQYF
TRBJ1-5 | TRBV2 | CASRQGKNQPQHF
TRBJ2-6 | TRBV4-2 | CASSQGDIGGANVLTF
TRBJ1-2 | TRBV11-2 | CASSPAYNYGYTF
TRBJ2-7 | TRBV4-3 | CASSQGTVVTYEQYF
TRBJ2-3 | TRBV7-3 | CASSSDRAADTQYF
TRBJ2-1 | TRBV27 | CASSLDPSGRYYNEQFF
TRBJ2-7 | TRBV7-6 | CASSFGGTTPYEQYF
TRBJ1-1 | TRBV7-9 | CASSFTSGTGVRNTEAFF
TRBJ2-3 | TRBV5-1 | CASRRVAGTDTQYF
TRBJ2-3 | TRBV14 | CASSPRRGGSTDTQYF
TRBJ2-1 | TRBV9 | CASSVASGRGLDEQFF
TRBJ1-1 | TRBV5-1 | CASSGGTENTEAFF
TRBJ2-7 | TRBV19 | CASSIKSGSVWEQYF
TRBJ1-3 | TRBV7-9 | CASSPGTGESLAGNTIYF
TRBJ2-3 | TRBV7-3 | CASSPTKREVTDTQYF
TRBJ1-1 | TRBV29-1 | CSVEKGMGTEAFF
TRBJ1-2 | TRBV2 | CASIGQARGGDNGYTF
TRBJ2-2 | TRBV2 | CASSVGLAGGPGTGELFF
TRBJ2-3 | TRBV4-3 | CASSQGTSGSADTQYF
TRBJ1-3 | TRBV30 | CAWSVRGVGNTIYF
TRBJ1-2 | TRBV7-9 | CASSPWESYGYTF
TRBJ2-3 | TRBV20-1 | CSGGTDTQYF
TRBJ1-2 | TRBV30 | CAWRAVPGYTF
TRBJ1-2 | TRBV7-9 | CASSLDRGLGYTF
TRBJ2-5 | TRBV7-8 | CASSLARRGETQYF
TRBJ2-3 | TRBV4-2 | CASSQEAITDTQYF
TRBJ2-1 | TRBV4-3 | CASSRTSGRAPYNEQFF
TRBJ2-1 | TRBV5-1 | CASSTTSGSRNEQFF
TRBJ1-2 | TRBV28 | CASSFNELGRIDSNYGYTF
TRBJ2-7 | TRBV6-5 | CASSYLSGRGSYEQYF
TRBJ2-1 | TRBV7-9 | CASSLRQGAYNEQFF
TRBJ2-6 | TRBV4-3 | CASSQVGTSRGANVLTF
TRBJ1-5 | TRBV7-2 | CASSLSQSGNQPQHF
TRBJ1-1 | TRBV28 | CASSPPGHLDAEAFF
TRBJ2-1 | TRBV7-2 | CASSLGASGRQFF
TRBJ2-3 | TRBV7-9 | CASSPWDRAGDTQYF